This TCR beta chain was profiled in a study of molecular identifiers for immune sequencing clone quantification. TCRdb re-called the PCR reads through MiXCR, storing one row per CDR3 protein. Of about 640,000 distinct CDR3 sequences in the sample, 20% were seen once. Trimming removed 0 bases from V and 3 bases from J, with 12 bases in between. The CDR3 length is 15 residues. Germline V CDR1 and CDR2: SGHRS, YFSETQ. This clonotype was observed at least ten times. The rearrangement uses TRBV5-1 and TRBJ1-1; D ambiguous. This receptor was obtained from a human donor in good health. Some libraries in this study had Jurkat cell RNA spiked in. Specimen: naive CD8+ T cells from blood, with Jurkat cell RNA spiked in. The sample's subset: FACS-sorted CD8+CD4-CCR7+CD45RA+ naive T cells. The CDR3 sequence: CASSLGEGLDTEAFF. The CDR3 DNA is TGCGCCAGCAGCTTGGGGGAGGGCCTGGACACTGAAGCTTTCTTT.